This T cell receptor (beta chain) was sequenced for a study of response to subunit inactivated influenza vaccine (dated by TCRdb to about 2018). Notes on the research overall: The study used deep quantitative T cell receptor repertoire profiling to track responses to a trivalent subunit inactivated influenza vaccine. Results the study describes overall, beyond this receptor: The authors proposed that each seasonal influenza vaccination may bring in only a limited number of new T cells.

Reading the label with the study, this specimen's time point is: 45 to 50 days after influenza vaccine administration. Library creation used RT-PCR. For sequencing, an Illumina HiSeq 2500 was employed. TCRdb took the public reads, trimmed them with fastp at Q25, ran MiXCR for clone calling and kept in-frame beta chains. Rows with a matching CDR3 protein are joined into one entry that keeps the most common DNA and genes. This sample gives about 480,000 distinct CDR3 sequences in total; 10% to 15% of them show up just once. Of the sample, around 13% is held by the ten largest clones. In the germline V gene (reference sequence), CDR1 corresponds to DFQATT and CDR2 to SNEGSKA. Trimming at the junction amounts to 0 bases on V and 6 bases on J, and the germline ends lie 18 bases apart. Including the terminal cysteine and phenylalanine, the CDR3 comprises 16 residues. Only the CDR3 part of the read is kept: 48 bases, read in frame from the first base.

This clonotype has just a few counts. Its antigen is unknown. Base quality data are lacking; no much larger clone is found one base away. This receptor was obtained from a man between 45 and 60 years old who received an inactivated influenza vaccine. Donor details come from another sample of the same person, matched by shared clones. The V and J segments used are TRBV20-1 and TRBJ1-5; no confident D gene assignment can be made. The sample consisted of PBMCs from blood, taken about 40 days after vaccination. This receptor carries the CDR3 CSARDTLRGRTQPQHF. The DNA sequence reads TGCAGTGCTAGAGACACACTGCGGGGAAGAACTCAGCCCCAGCATTTT.